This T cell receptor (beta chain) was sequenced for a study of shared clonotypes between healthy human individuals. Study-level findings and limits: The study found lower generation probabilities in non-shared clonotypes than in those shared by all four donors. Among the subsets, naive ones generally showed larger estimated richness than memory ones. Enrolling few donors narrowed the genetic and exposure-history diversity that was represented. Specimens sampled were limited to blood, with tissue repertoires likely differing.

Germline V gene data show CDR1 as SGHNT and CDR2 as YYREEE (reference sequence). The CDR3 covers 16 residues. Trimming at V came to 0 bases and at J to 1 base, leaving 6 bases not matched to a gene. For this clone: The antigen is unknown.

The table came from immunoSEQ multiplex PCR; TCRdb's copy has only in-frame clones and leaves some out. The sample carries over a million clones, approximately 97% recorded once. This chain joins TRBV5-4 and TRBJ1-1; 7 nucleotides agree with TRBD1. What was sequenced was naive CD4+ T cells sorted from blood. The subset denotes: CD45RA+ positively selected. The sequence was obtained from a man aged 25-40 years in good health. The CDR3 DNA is TGTGCCAGCAGCTTGGAGGGGGCGCGTGGGAACACTGAAGCTTTCTTT. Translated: CASSLEGARGNTEAFF.